Described below is a single T cell receptor beta chain sequence and its context. The data stem from a study of technical replicates of blood from a few donors. CDR3 length equals 15 residues. The V segment lost 0 bases and the J segment 3 bases; nucleotides outside the gene matches: 0. Germline V gene sequence: CDR1 SGDLS, CDR2 YYNGEE. Clones were sequenced by immunoSEQ multiplex PCR, and TCRdb holds only the in-frame ones, with some missing. The profile shows about 84,000 clones, 85% to 95% of them singletons. Sequenced input: T cells isolated from PBMCs. This sequence originates from a human donor in good health. The rearrangement uses TRBV9 and TRBJ2-1; TRBD2 matches 10 bases. The chain's CDR3 is CASSVASGGYNEQFF. CDR3 nucleotide sequence: TGTGCCAGCAGCGTAGCTAGCGGGGGCTACAATGAGCAGTTCTTC.